This paragraph reports one T cell receptor beta chain. This specimen belongs to a study of blood T cell repertoires in COVID-19. Profiled with immunoSEQ multiplex PCR; TCRdb holds only in-frame clones, not every one. The sample holds hundreds of thousands of clones, around four fifths seen once. From germline, CDR1 is KGHSH and CDR2 LQKENI. Trimming cost V 3 bases and J 2 bases; bases outside gene matches: 5. The CDR3 totals 17 residues. The source of this sequence is a man in his forties or fifties with acute or convalescent COVID-19. The chain uses TRBV18 and TRBJ2-3; 13 bases are shared with TRBD2. The material sequenced was peripheral blood. CDR3 sequence reads: CASSPRTSGSDTDTQYF. CDR3 DNA sequence: TGTGCCAGCTCACCTAGGACTAGCGGGAGTGACACAGATACGCAGTATTTT.